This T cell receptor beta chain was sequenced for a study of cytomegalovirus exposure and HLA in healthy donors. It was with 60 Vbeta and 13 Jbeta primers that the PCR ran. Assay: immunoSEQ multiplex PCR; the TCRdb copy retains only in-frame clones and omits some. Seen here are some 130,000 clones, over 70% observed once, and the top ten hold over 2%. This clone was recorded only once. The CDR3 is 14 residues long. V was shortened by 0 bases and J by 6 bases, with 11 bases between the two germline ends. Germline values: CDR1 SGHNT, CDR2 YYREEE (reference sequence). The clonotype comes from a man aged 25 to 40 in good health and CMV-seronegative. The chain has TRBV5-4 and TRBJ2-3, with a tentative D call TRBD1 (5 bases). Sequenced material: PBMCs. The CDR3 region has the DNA TGTGCCAGCAGCTTGGGACAGTCGATGGATACGCAGTATTTT. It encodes CASSLGQSMDTQYF. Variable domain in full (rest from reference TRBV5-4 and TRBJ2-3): ETGVTQSPTHLIKTRGQQVTLRCSSQSGHNTVSWYQQALGQGPQFIFQYYREEENGRGNFPPRFSGLQFPNYSSELNVNALELDDSALYLCASSLGQSMDTQYFGPGTRLTVL.